What follows are 20 T cell receptor beta chains derived from one specimen sequenced in a study of T cell responses to AZD1222 COVID-19 vaccine. This table comes from immunoSEQ multiplex PCR, and its TCRdb copy is limited to in-frame clones, with some not included. The table includes over 50,000 clones, approximately 88% detected once. This specimen was peripheral blood, taken on day 0 of AZD1222 vaccination. The receptor source for this set is an adult in good health.

The V and J genes are TRBV15 and TRBJ1-2; D perhaps matches TRBD1 (6 bases). The V end was cut by 5 bases, the J end by 4 bases, with 20 bases between. Germline V gene data show CDR1 as LNHNV and CDR2 as YYDKDF (reference sequence). The CDR3 extends over 16 amino acids. The CDR3 bases are TGTGCCACCAGCCCAGATGAGGGGGGCGCAGGCTATGGCTACACCTTC. This sequence encodes CATSPDEGGAGYGYTF.

The chain recombines TRBV6-5 with TRBJ1-2, with TRBD1 as a possible D gene (5 bases). The CDR3 consists of 13 residues. The V and J ends lost 4 bases and 6 bases respectively, with 12 bases between them. CDR1 and CDR2 (germline): MNHEY, SVGAGI. CDR3 nucleotide sequence: TGTGCCAGCAGTTGGGGAGGGGTTGATGGCTACACCTTC. Translated, it gives CASSWGGVDGYTF.

The V and J genes are TRBV29-1 and TRBJ1-5, with 9 nucleotides matching TRBD1. The CDR3 is 14 amino acids. The ends lost 7 bases at V and 2 bases at J; junction bases unmatched: 6. CDR1 is SQVTM, CDR2 ANQGSEA, per germline. The CDR3 is CSAMTGGGNQPQHF. Written as DNA, the CDR3 is TGCAGCGCAATGACAGGGGGTGGCAATCAGCCCCAGCATTTT.

The chain carries TRBV6-5 and TRBJ2-3; 8 bases are a match to TRBD2. Trimming cost V 6 bases and J 4 bases; bases outside gene matches: 3. This CDR3 contains 13 residues. Looked up from germline, CDR1 is MNHEY and CDR2 is SVGAGI. The CDR3, as DNA: TGTGCCAGCAGGAGCGGGAGTTCAGATACGCAGTATTTT. It encodes CASRSGSSDTQYF.

The chain uses TRBV6-5 and TRBJ2-7; D unclear. Germline CDR1 MNHEY, CDR2 SVGAGI. The CDR3 contains 15 residues. V was clipped by 2 bases and J by 2 bases, with 13 bases between them. For the CDR3, the DNA is TGTGCCAGCAGTTACGAGGCGAGGCTAACCTACGAGCAGTACTTC. It codes for CASSYEARLTYEQYF.

This clone occurred once. The CDR3 is CASSTLAGEETQYF. CDR3 nucleotide sequence: TGTGCCAGTAGTACCCTAGCGGGAGAAGAGACCCAGTACTTC. The chain has TRBV19 and TRBJ2-5; 10 nucleotides line up with TRBD2. CDR3 length: 14 amino acids. Germline-derived CDR1 and CDR2 are LNHDA and SQIVND (reference sequence). The ends lost 4 bases at V and 3 bases at J; junction bases unmatched: 2.

The chain employs TRBV6-5 and TRBJ2-1, with D hard to call. V lost 4 bases and J lost 0, with 10 bases in between. CDR3 length equals 15 residues. The germline V gene has CDR1 MNHEY and CDR2 SVGAGI. The CDR3 region has the DNA TGTGCCAGCAGTTTTACGGGTAGCTCCTACAATGAGCAGTTCTTC. Translated, it gives CASSFTGSSYNEQFF.

The chain is built from TRBV2 and TRBJ2-7; 11 bases map to TRBD2. CDR3 length: 15 residues. V dropped 6 bases and J dropped 5; count of bases not matched to a gene: 9. Germline V gene data show CDR1 as SNHLY and CDR2 as FYNNEI. CDR3: CASSPTSGSSHEQYF. The CDR3, as DNA: TGTGCCAGCAGCCCTACTAGCGGGAGTTCCCACGAGCAGTACTTC. Full variable domain (missing parts from reference TRBV2 and TRBJ2-7): EPEVTQTPSHQVTQMGQEVILRCVPISNHLYFYWYRQILGQKVEFLVSFYNNEISEKSEIFDDQFSVERPDGSNFTLKIRSTKLEDSAMYFCASSPTSGSSHEQYFGPGTRLTVT.

The chain is built from TRBV12-5 and TRBJ2-7; TRBD2 matches at 10 bases. Germline lookup yields CDR1 LGHNT and CDR2 FRNRAP. V lost 0 bases, J lost 2 bases, and 13 bases stayed unmatched. The CDR3 is 19 amino acids. CDR3 residues: CASGLVDIWGAGGPYEQYF. CDR3 sequence (DNA): TGTGCTAGTGGTTTGGTAGATATATGGGGAGCGGGAGGGCCCTACGAGCAGTACTTC.

V is TRBV18 and J is TRBJ2-7, with D possibly TRBD1 on 5 matching bases. The CDR3 is 14 amino acids. V was shortened by 3 bases and J by 0 bases, with 9 bases between the two germline ends. Per the germline V gene, CDR1 is KGHSH and CDR2 is LQKENI. The CDR3 reads CASSPSRASYEQYF. CDR3 DNA sequence: TGTGCCAGCTCACCGTCCAGGGCCTCCTACGAGCAGTACTTC.

The chain joins TRBV6-5 to TRBJ1-1, with 7 bases matching TRBD1. The CDR3 loop spans 15 amino acids. J gave up 5 bases and V 2 bases, and 8 bases lay outside the gene matches. CDR1 is MNHEY and CDR2 is SVGAGI in the germline V gene. The CDR3 sequence: CASSYLDRVGTEAFF. In nucleotides, the CDR3 is TGTGCCAGCAGTTACCTCGACAGGGTGGGGACTGAAGCTTTCTTT.

The genes are TRBV7-9 and TRBJ1-6; no clear D. The CDR3 is 16 amino acids. V lost 2 bases and J lost 0, with 8 bases in between. Germline loops: CDR1 SEHNR, CDR2 FQNEAQ (reference sequence). The CDR3 loop reads CASSLTPGSYNSPLHF. DNA for the CDR3: TGTGCCAGCAGCTTAACCCCGGGCTCCTATAATTCACCCCTCCACTTT. The full variable domain, rest sourced from reference TRBV7-9 and TRBJ1-6, is DTGVSQNPRHKITKRGQNVTFRCDPISEHNRLYWYRQTLGQGPEFLTYFQNEAQLEKSRLLSDRFSAERPKGSFSTLEIQRTEQGDSAMYLCASSLTPGSYNSPLHFGNGTRLTVT.

This chain connects TRBV12-3 or TRBV12-4 to TRBJ1-2; no definite D call. The V gene lost 5 bases and the J gene lost 5 bases, with 9 bases spanning the gap. The CDR3 is made up of 12 amino acids. In DNA form, the CDR3 reads TGTGCCAGCAGTCGCGGAACTTATGGCTACACCTTC. Translation gives CASSRGTYGYTF.

This clone appeared a single time. V and J are TRBV20-1 and TRBJ1-2; D possibly corresponds to TRBD1 (5 bases). CDR3 size: 11 residues. Germline V lookup: CDR1 DFQATT, CDR2 SNEGSKA (reference sequence). The CDR3, as DNA: TGCAGCCCGGGGCGGAACTATGGCTACACCTTC. Protein product: CSPGRNYGYTF.

With respect to this clone: One end of the junction fails to match germline, which may point to a read error. The gene calls are TRBV2 and TRBJ1-6; TRBD1 might be the D (5 bases). Germline CDR1 reads SNHLY; CDR2 reads FYNNEI. The CDR3 sequence is 17 residues long. The DNA of the CDR3 is TGTGCCAGCACTGAAGGGGACGGGAGCTCCTATAATTCACCCCTCCACTTT. Translated, it gives CASTEGDGSSYNSPLHF.

As regards this clone: Other DNA variants within this sample encode the same CDR3. V usage is TRBV6-5 and J usage is TRBJ1-1; no clear D gene. This CDR3 is built from 11 residues. V gave up 8 bases and J gave up 1 base, with 5 bases separating them. Germline V lookup: CDR1 MNHEY, CDR2 SVGAGI. Here the CDR3 DNA reads TGTGCCAGCCGGCGGAACACTGAAGCTTTCTTT. Its protein product is CASRRNTEAFF.

This chain joins TRBV3-1 (or the pseudogene TRBV3-2) and TRBJ1-2; tentatively, D is TRBD1 (5 bases). Trimming stripped 4 bases from V and 2 bases from J, with 17 bases between. Germline CDR1 LGHDT, CDR2 YNNKEL (reference sequence). The CDR3 has 16 amino acids. CDR3 nucleotide sequence: TGTGCCAGCAGCCCGCCGGTTTTGGGGCTCAACTATGGCTACACCTTC. Protein: CASSPPVLGLNYGYTF.

J is TRBJ2-1 and V is TRBV5-1; 13 bases are a match to TRBD2. The CDR3 sequence is 16 residues long. Trimming cost V 4 bases and J 7 bases; bases outside gene matches: 8. Germline assignment: CDR1 SGHRS and CDR2 YFSETQ. DNA for the CDR3: TGCGCCAGCAGCATAGGACTAGCGGGAGTGGAGAATGAGCAGTTCTTC. Residues: CASSIGLAGVENEQFF.

The chain recombines TRBV11-1 with TRBJ2-3; 13 bases are a match to TRBD2. Germline V CDR1 and CDR2: SGHAT, FQDESV (reference sequence). Unmatched junction bases numbered 6, after V lost 5 bases and J lost 4 bases. This CDR3 is built from 16 residues. CDR3 bases: TGTGCCAGCAGCGGTAGGACTAGCGGGAGCTCAGATACGCAGTATTTT. Residues: CASSGRTSGSSDTQYF.

The chain couples TRBV6-5 to TRBJ1-4; possibly TRBD1 for D (6 bases). The CDR3 loop spans 15 amino acids. V dropped 7 bases and J dropped 5 bases, with 17 bases sitting between them. In germline, CDR1 is MNHEY, CDR2 SVGAGI. Here the CDR3 DNA reads TGTGCCAGCAAATCGCCGGGAGGGGGGAATGAAAAACTGTTTTTT. This codes for CASKSPGGGNEKLFF.